Sequencing of this T cell receptor (beta chain) was carried out in a study of T cell changes during pregnancy in multiple sclerosis. Profiled with immunoSEQ multiplex PCR; TCRdb holds only in-frame clones, not every one. The table includes around 75,000 clones, about 91% detected once. This CDR3 has 15 residues. V dropped 2 bases and J dropped 1 base, with 9 bases sitting between them. CDR1 is SGHNT and CDR2 is YYREEE in the germline V gene (reference sequence). The source material was CD4+ T cells from peripheral blood mononuclear cells, sampled in the third trimester of pregnancy. This rearrangement joins TRBV5-4 to TRBJ2-2, with D unresolved. The origin of this receptor is a female donor in good health, enrolled as a control in a pregnancy study. CDR3 amino acids: CASSFPGLNTGELFF. CDR3 coding DNA: TGTGCCAGCAGCTTTCCAGGATTGAACACCGGGGAGCTGTTTTTT.